This T cell receptor beta chain was retrieved from a study of human T cells and chemical hapten exposure. Study as a whole: DPC 0.01% went on the upper back by patch test, with reading at 6 days. Diagnoses of alopecia areata, totalis or universalis occurred in mostly female patients.

Regarding this clonotype: The antigen is unknown.

Trimming pared 4 bases from V and 9 bases from J, leaving 16 bases between. This CDR3 has 13 amino acids. CDR1 and CDR2 (germline): DFQATT, SNEGSKA (reference sequence). Regarding time point: patch test 1, 2 weeks after DPC sensitization. Treatment denoted: therapeutic diphenylcyclopropenone sensitization with weekly scalp DPC. Whole-study results and caveats: Following DPC sensitization, TCRs present above 1 in 1000 frequency showed no change. Clustering by CDR3 similarity yielded significantly more large clusters from expanded TCRs than controls.

TCRdb recomputed calls from the RACE reads with MiXCR, one row per CDR3 protein. The repertoire holds more than 80,000 distinct CDR3 sequences, with over 6% as singletons. The V and J genes are TRBV20-1 and TRBJ1-5, with D perhaps matching TRBD1 (5 bases). The input for sequencing was whole blood, taken in connection with sensitization to the hapten diphenylcyclopropenone (DPC). The sequence derives from a woman in her 30s with alopecia areata. Some clones in this sample may be carry-over from other donors' samples. CDR3 in amino acids: CSATQTTGSPQHF. DNA of the CDR3: TGCAGTGCTACCCAGACCACAGGCTCGCCCCAGCATTTT.